This TCR beta chain is from a study of blood T cell repertoires in COVID-19. Study-level background: Some COVID-19 samples were acute and others convalescent; all came from the United States, Italy and Spain. In each case, the material was cDNA or gDNA derived from T cells, B-cell-depleted T cells, or PBMCs.

The germline V gene encodes CDR1 MNHEY and CDR2 SVGEGT. V lost 6 bases and J 5 bases, leaving 20 bases between the germline ends. The CDR3 loop spans 15 amino acids. Original data processing: For nucleated cells, counts were estimated from reference gene primer amplification. The data were produced by immunoSEQ multiplex PCR, yet TCRdb's version contains in-frame clones alone and is incomplete. V, J and clone size are taken as reported in that table, and D and trimming were inferred from the DNA itself. The data contain 60,000 to 65,000 clones, 88% of them seen just once; the ten biggest clones take up roughly 3.5%.

This chain joins TRBV6-2 or TRBV6-3 and TRBJ2-7; tentatively, D is TRBD2 (7 bases). The receptor was isolated from a man in his fifties with active COVID-19. Sequenced: peripheral blood. The chain's CDR3 is CASRPRGASFHEQYF. CDR3 DNA sequence: TGTGCCAGCAGACCTCGGGGGGCCTCTTTCCACGAGCAGTACTTC.